The present entry profiles one T cell receptor beta chain with its context. This sample was taken from a study of blood T cell repertoires in COVID-19. Study-wide background: The United States, Italy and Spain supplied acute and convalescent COVID-19 samples. Nucleic acid was either cDNA or gDNA, and it came from T cells, B-cell-depleted T cells, or PBMCs.

Germline assignment: CDR1 SGHTA and CDR2 FQGTGA. V lost 6 bases to trimming and J lost 4 bases; unmatched junction nucleotides: 9. CDR3 length: 17 residues. Study processing details: Quantification of nucleated cells was approximated via reference gene primer amplification. Clones were read by immunoSEQ multiplex PCR, and TCRdb kept only the in-frame ones, dropping some. The D gene and trimming were derived from the DNA, and the V and J assignments and clone size from that table. The data contain about 100,000 clones, 85% to 90% of them singletons. Sequencing was done on a sample of peripheral blood. The TCR sequence derives from a human donor in a cohort sampled during active COVID-19. The genes are TRBV7-3 and TRBJ2-4; TRBD2 agrees at 13 bases. CDR3 loop: CASSGTSGRGGKNIQYF. Here the CDR3 DNA reads TGTGCCAGCAGTGGTACTAGCGGGAGGGGAGGGAAAAACATTCAGTACTTC.